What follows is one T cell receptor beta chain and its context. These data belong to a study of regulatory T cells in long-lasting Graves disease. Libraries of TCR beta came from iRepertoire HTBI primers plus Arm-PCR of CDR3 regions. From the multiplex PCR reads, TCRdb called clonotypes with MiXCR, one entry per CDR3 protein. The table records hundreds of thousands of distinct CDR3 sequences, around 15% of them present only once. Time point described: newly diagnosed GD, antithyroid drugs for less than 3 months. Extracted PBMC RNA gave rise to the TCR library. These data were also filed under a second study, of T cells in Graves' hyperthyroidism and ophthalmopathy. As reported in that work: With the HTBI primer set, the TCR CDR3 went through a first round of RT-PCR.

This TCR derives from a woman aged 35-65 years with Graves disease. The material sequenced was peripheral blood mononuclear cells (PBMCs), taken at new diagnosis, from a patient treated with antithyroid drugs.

Here the CDR3 reads CASSVREGNEKLFF. As DNA, the CDR3 is TGTGCCAGTAGTGTCCGAGAGGGGAATGAAAAACTGTTTTTT. The chain recombines TRBV19 with TRBJ1-4, with D perhaps matching TRBD1 (5 bases). This CDR3 is 14 amino acids long. Between the trimmed V and J ends, which lost 5 bases and 5 bases, there was a span of 12 bases. Germline V CDR1 and CDR2: LNHDA, SQIVND (reference sequence).